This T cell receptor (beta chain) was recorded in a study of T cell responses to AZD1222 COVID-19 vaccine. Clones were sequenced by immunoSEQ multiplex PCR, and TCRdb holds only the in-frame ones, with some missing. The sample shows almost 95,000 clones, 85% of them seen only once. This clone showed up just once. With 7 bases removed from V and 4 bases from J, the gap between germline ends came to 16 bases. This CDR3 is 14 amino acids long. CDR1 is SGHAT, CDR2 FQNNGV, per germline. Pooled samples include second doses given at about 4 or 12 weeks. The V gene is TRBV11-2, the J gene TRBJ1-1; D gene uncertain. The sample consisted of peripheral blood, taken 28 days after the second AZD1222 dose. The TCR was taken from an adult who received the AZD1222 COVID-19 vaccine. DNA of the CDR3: TGTGCCAGCACCCCGGGAGGGTTTGGCACTGAAGCTTTCTTT. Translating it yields CASTPGGFGTEAFF.